The present entry profiles one T cell receptor (beta chain) with its context. The antigen remains unidentified. The data are from a study of cytotoxic CD8 clonotypes in ibrutinib-treated CLL. In the study overall: Recorded responses included some 24 partial and 2 complete; following median roughly 68 months, roughly 15 stayed remitted and roughly 12 progressed. Study findings and constraints: Exceeding age-matched healthy donors, baseline clonality also tracked the counts of circulating CD8+ T cells.

Using immunoSEQ multiplex PCR, the repertoire was profiled, and TCRdb retains in-frame clones only, with some absent. This sample has 200,000 or so clones, with 60% to 80% found just once. Unmatched junction bases numbered 3, after V lost 2 bases and J lost 7 bases. The germline gives CDR1 MNHEY, CDR2 SVGAGI. The CDR3 has 13 residues. This specimen was PBMCs, taken after 12 months of ibrutinib treatment. The J gene is TRBJ1-1, the V gene TRBV6-5, with TRBD1 matching 8 bases. This clonotype was sampled from a human donor with chronic lymphocytic leukemia. The chain's CDR3 is CASSYKGQGEAFF. The CDR3 nucleotides are TGTGCCAGCAGTTACAAAGGACAGGGTGAAGCTTTCTTT.